The present T cell receptor (beta chain) was sequenced within a study of shared clonotypes between healthy human individuals. Overall study results and limits: Tissues were not sampled, only blood, and their repertoires likely differ. Non-shared clonotypes showed lower generation probabilities than clonotypes common to all four donors.

The germline CDR1 and CDR2 sequences are GTSNPN and SVGIG (reference sequence). This CDR3 is built from 12 residues. V lost 1 base, J lost 6 bases, and 7 bases lay in between. Comments on this clone: Its antigen is unknown.

The method was immunoSEQ multiplex PCR; TCRdb's version includes in-frame clones alone and lacks a portion of them. The sample lists around 2.3 million clones, approximately 96% seen once, with less than 0.15% in the top ten. J is TRBJ1-5 and V is TRBV30; weak D call: TRBD1 (6 bases). The sequencing sample was made of naive CD4+ T cells sorted from blood. Sample subset: CD45RA+ positively selected. The sequence was collected from a man aged 18 to 29 in good health. The chain's CDR3 is CAWSAGAQPQHF. CDR3 in DNA: TGTGCCTGGAGTGCAGGGGCTCAGCCCCAGCATTTT. Supplemented by reference TRBV30 and TRBJ1-5, the full variable domain reads SQTIHQWPATLVQPVGSPLSLECTVEGTSNPNLYWYRQAAGRGLQLLFYSVGIGQISSEVPQNLSASRPQDRQFILSSKKLLLSDSGFYLCAWSAGAQPQHFGDGTRLSIL.